The entry below describes one T cell receptor beta chain. Germline CDR1 reads SGHTA; CDR2 reads FQGTGA. The CDR3 runs 15 residues. With 1 base clipped from V and 6 bases from J, the junction kept 4 bases outside the gene matches. Over 8 ml fresh peripheral blood yielded the PBMCs. The record originates from a study of T cells in Graves' hyperthyroidism and ophthalmopathy. Amplification of TCR beta CDR3 regions used RNA as the template. The TCR CDR3 was amplified in a first-round RT-PCR using the HTBI primer set. Via MiXCR, TCRdb re-called the multiplex PCR reads, giving one row per CDR3 protein. The profile shows 500,000 or so distinct CDR3 sequences, roughly 17% of them singletons.

Sequenced material: blood. The genes are TRBV7-3 and TRBJ2-1, with TRBD1 matching over 9 bases. The sequence came from a woman in her late teens or twenties with Graves' ophthalmopathy. Here the CDR3 reads CASSLIGQGPNEQFF. The CDR3 DNA follows: TGTGCCAGCAGCTTAATCGGACAGGGGCCCAATGAGCAGTTCTTC.